The sequence of this T cell receptor (beta chain) was determined in a study of blood T cell repertoires in COVID-19. The repertoire was sequenced with immunoSEQ multiplex PCR; TCRdb's copy has only in-frame clones and lacks some. The table includes about 150,000 clones, 70% to 90% detected once. With 5 bases removed from V and 6 bases from J, the gap between germline ends came to 14 bases. The CDR3 has 15 residues. Per germline, CDR1 MDHEN and CDR2 SYDVKM. The study counted Cohort 3 donors as recovered given two negative PCRs, clearance, or symptom resolution. The gene calls are TRBV28 and TRBJ1-6; D call uncertain. The sequencing sample was made of PBMCs or T cells enriched from blood (not recorded which). The clonotype comes from a man in his forties or fifties who had recovered from COVID-19. The CDR3 DNA sequence: TGTGCCAGCAGTCTAGGAAGAGTGGGTAATTCACCCCTCCACTTT. This sequence encodes CASSLGRVGNSPLHF.